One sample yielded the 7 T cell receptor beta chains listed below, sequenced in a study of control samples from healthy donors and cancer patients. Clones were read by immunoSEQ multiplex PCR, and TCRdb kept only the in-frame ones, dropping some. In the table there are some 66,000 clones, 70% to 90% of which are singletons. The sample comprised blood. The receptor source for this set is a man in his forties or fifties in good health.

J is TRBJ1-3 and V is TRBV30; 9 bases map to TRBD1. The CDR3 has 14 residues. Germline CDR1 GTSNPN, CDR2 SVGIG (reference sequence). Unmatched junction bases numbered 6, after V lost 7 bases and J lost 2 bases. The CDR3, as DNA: TGTGCCTTGCCGGGACAGGGTACTGGAAACACCATATATTTT. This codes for CALPGQGTGNTIYF.

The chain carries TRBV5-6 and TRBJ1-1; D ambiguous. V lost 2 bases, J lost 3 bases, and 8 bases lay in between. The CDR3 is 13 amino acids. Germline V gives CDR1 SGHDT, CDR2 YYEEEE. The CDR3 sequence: CASSFRQYTEAFF. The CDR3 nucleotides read TGTGCCAGCAGCTTTAGGCAGTACACTGAAGCTTTCTTT.

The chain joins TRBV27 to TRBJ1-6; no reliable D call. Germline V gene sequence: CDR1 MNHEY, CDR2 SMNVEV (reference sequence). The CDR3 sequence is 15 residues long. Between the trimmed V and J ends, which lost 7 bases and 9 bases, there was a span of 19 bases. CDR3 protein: CASKIPSLTGSPLHF. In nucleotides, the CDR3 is TGTGCCAGCAAGATCCCAAGCCTTACCGGTTCACCCCTCCACTTT.

CDR3 protein: CASSIFWDSNTEAFF. CDR3 coding DNA: TGTGCCAGTAGTATATTTTGGGACAGTAACACTGAAGCTTTCTTT. The chain combines TRBV19 with TRBJ1-1; 7 bases are a match to TRBD1. V was clipped by 2 bases and J by 2 bases; unmatched bases: 5. The V gene's germline CDR1 is LNHDA and CDR2 SQIVND (reference sequence). The CDR3 has 15 residues.

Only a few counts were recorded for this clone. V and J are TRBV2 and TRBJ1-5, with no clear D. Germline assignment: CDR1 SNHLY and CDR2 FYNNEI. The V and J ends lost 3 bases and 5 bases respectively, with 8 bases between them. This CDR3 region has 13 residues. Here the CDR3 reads CASSDRGYQPQHF. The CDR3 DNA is TGTGCCAGCAGTGACCGCGGGTATCAGCCCCAGCATTTT.

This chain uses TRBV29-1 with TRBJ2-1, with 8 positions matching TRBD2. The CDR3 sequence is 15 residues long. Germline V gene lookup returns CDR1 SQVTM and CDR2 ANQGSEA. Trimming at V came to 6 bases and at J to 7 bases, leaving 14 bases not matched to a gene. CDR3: CSVPTSVGIRNEQFF. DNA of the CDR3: TGCAGCGTCCCGACTAGCGTTGGTATAAGGAATGAGCAGTTCTTC.

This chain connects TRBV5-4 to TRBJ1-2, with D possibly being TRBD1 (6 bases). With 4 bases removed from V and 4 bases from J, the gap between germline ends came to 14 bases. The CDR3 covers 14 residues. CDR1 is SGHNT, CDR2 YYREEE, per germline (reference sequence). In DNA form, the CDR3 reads TGTGCCAGCAGCAAATGGACAGCCCCCTATGGCTACACCTTC. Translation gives CASSKWTAPYGYTF.